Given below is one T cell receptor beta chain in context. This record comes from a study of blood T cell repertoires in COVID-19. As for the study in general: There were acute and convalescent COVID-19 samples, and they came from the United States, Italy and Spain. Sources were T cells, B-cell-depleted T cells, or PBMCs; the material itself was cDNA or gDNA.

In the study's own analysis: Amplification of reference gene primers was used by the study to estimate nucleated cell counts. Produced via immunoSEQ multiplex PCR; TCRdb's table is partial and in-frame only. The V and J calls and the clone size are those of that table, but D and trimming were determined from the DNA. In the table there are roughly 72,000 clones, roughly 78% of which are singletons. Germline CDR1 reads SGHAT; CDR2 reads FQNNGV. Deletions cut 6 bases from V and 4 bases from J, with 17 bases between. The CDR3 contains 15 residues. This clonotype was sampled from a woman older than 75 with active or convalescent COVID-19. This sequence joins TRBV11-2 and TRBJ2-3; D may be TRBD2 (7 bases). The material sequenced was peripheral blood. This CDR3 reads CASSHHIGGADTQYF. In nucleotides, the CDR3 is TGTGCCAGCAGTCACCATATAGGGGGGGCAGATACGCAGTATTTT.